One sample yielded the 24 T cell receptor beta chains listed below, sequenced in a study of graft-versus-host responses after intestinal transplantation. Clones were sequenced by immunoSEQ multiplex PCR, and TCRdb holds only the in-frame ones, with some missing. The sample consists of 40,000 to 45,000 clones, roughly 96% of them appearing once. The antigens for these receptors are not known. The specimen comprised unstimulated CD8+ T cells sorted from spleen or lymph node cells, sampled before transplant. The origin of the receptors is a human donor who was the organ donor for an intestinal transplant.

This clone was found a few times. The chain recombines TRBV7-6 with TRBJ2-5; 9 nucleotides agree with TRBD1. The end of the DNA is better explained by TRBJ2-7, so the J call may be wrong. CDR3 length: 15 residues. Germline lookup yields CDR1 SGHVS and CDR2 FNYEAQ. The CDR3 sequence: CASSLGDRVPYEQYF. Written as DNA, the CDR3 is TGTGCCAGCAGCTTAGGGGACAGGGTACCCTACGAGCAGTACTTC.

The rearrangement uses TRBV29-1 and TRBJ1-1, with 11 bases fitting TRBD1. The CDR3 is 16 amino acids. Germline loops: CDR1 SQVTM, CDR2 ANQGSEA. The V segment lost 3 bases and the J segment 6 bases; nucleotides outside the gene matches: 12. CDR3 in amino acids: CSVDLDRGPGDAEAFF. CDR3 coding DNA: TGCAGCGTTGATCTGGACAGGGGGCCAGGTGACGCTGAAGCTTTCTTT.

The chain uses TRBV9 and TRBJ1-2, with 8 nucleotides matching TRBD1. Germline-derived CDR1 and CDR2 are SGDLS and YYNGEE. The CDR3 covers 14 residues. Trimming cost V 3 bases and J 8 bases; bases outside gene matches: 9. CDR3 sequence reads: CASSGYVTGEGYTF. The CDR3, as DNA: TGTGCCAGCAGCGGATACGTGACAGGGGAGGGCTACACCTTC. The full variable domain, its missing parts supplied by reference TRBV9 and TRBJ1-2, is DSGVTQTPKHLITATGQRVTLRCSPRSGDLSVYWYQQSLDQGLQFLIQYYNGEERAKGNILERFSAQQFPDLHSELNLSSLELGDSALYFCASSGYVTGEGYTFGSGTRLTVV.

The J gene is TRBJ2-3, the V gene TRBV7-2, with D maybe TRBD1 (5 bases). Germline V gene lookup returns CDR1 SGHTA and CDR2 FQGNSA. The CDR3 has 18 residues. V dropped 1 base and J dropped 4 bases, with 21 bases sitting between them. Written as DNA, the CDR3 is TGTGCCAGCAGCTTAGAACCTCCTGGGCTAGGGGTGGCAGATACGCAGTATTTT. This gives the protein CASSLEPPGLGVADTQYF.

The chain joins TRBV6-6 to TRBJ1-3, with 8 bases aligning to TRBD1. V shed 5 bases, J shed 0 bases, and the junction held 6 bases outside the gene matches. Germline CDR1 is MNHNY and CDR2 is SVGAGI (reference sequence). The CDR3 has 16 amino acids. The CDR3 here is CASSTGQGSSGNTIYF. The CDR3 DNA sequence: TGTGCCAGCAGTACCGGACAGGGCAGCTCTGGAAACACCATATATTTT.

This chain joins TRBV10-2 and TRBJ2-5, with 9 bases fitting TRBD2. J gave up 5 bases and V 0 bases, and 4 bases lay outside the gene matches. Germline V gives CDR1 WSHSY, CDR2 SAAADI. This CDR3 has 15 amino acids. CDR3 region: CASSESSGGLETQYF. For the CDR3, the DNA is TGCGCCAGCAGTGAGTCTAGCGGGGGTTTGGAGACCCAGTACTTC.

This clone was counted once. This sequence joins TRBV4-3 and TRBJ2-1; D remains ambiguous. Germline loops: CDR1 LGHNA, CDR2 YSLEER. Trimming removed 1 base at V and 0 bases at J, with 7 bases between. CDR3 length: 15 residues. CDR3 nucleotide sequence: TGCGCCAGCAGCCAAGTCAGGAGCTCCTACAATGAGCAGTTCTTC. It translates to CASSQVRSSYNEQFF.

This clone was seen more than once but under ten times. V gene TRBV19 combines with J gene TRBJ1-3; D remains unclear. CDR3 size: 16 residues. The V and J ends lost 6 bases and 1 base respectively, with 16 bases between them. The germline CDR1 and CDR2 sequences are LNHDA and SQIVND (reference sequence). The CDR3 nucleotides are TGTGCCAGTAGATCGGCCCGTGGAGTGTCTGGAAACACCATATATTTT. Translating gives CASRSARGVSGNTIYF.

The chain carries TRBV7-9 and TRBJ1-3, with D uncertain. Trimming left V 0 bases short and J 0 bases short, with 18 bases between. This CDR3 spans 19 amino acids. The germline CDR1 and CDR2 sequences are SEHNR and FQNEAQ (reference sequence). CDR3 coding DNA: TGTGCCAGCAGCTTAGCGCTTGGGCCTCCTCCTAGCTCTGGAAACACCATATATTTT. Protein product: CASSLALGPPPSSGNTIYF.

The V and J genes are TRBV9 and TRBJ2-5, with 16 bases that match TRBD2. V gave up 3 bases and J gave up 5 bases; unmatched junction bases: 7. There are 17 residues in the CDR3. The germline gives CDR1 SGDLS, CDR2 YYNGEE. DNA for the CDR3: TGTGCCAGCAGCGCTGAAGAGGGACTAGCGGGGGGGGAGACCCAGTACTTC. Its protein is CASSAEEGLAGGETQYF.

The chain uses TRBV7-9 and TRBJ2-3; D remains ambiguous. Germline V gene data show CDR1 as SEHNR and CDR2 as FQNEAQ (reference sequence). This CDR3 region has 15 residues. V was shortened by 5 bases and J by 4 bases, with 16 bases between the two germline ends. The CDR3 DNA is TGTGCCAGCAGCCTACAGCTGTCGGGCGCAGATACGCAGTATTTT. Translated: CASSLQLSGADTQYF.

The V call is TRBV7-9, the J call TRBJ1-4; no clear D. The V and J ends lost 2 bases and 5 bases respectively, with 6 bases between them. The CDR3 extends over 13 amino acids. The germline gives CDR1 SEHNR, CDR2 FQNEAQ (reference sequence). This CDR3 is CASSLSENEKLFF. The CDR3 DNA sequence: TGTGCCAGCAGCTTATCAGAGAATGAAAAACTGTTTTTT. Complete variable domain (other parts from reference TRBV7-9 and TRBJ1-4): DTGVSQNPRHKITKRGQNVTFRCDPISEHNRLYWYRQTLGQGPEFLTYFQNEAQLEKSRLLSDRFSAERPKGSFSTLEIQRTEQGDSAMYLCASSLSENEKLFFGSGTQLSVL.

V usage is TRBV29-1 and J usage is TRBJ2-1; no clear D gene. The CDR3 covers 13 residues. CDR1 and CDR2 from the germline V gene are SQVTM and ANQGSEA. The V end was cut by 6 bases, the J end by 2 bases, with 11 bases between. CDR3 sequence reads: CSVRPGTYNEQFF. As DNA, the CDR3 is TGCAGCGTAAGGCCAGGCACCTACAATGAGCAGTTCTTC.

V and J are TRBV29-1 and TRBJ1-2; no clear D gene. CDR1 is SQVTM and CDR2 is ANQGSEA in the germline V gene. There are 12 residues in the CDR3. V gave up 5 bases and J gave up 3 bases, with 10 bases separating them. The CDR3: CSVPTGDYGYTF. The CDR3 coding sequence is TGCAGCGTTCCGACCGGGGACTATGGCTACACCTTC.

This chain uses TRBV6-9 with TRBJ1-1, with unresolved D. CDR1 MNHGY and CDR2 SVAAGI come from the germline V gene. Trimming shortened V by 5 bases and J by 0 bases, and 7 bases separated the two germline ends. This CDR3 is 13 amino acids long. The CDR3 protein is CASSTVVNTEAFF. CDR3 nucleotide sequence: TGTGCCAGCAGTACGGTGGTGAACACTGAAGCTTTCTTT.

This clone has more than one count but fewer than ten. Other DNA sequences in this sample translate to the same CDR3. DNA of the CDR3: TGTGCCAGCAGTTTACAAGGGAACTATGGCTACACCTTC. Its translation is CASSLQGNYGYTF. The chain links TRBV27 to TRBJ1-2, with unresolved D. Germline V gives CDR1 MNHEY, CDR2 SMNVEV (reference sequence). Trimming took off 2 bases at V and 2 bases at J, with 6 bases between the two ends. The CDR3 consists of 13 residues.

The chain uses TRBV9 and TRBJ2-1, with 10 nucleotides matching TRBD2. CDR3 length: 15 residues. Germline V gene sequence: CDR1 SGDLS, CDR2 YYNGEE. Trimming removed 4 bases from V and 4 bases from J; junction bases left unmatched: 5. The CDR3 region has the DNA TGTGCCAGCAGCCTTTTAGCGGGGGGATACAATGAGCAGTTCTTC. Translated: CASSLLAGGYNEQFF.

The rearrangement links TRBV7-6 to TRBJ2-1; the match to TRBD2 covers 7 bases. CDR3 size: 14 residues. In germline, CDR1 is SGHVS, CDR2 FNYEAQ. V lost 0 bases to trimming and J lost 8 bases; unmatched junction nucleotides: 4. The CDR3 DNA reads TGTGCCAGCAGCTTAGCGGGGGGGATCGATGAGCAGTTCTTC. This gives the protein CASSLAGGIDEQFF.

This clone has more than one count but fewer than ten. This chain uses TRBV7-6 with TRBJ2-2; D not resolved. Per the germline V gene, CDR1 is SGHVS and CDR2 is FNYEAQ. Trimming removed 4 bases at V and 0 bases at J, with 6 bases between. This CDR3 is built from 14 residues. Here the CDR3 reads CASSSSANTGELFF. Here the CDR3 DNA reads TGTGCCAGCAGCTCTTCCGCGAACACCGGGGAGCTGTTTTTT.

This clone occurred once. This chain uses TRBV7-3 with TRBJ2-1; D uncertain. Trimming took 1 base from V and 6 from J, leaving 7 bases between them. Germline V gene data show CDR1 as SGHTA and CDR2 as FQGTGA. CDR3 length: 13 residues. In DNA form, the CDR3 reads TGTGCCAGCAGCTTAAACCCAGGCAATGAGCAGTTCTTC. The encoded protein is CASSLNPGNEQFF.

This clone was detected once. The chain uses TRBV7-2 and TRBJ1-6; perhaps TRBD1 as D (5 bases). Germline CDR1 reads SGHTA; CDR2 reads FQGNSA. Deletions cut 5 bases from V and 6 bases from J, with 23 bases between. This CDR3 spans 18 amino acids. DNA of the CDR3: TGTGCCAGCAGCCACCAGGGTTGGACCTCTTTCTCTAATTCACCCCTCCACTTT. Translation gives CASSHQGWTSFSNSPLHF.

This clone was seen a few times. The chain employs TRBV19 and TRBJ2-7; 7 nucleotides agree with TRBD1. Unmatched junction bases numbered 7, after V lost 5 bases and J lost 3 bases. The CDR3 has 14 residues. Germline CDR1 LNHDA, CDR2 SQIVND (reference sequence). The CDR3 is CASSAPGTDYEQYF. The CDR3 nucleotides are TGTGCCAGTAGTGCACCCGGGACAGACTACGAGCAGTACTTC. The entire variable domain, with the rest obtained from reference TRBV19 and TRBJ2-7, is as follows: DGGITQSPKYLFRKEGQNVTLSCEQNLNHDAMYWYRQDPGQGLRLIYYSQIVNDFQKGDIAEGYSVSREKKESFPLTVTSAQKNPTAFYLCASSAPGTDYEQYFGPGTRLTVT.

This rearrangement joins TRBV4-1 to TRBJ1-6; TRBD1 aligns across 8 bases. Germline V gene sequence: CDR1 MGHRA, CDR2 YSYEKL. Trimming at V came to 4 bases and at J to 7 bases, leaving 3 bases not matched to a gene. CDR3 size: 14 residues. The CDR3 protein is CASSPGQENSPLHF. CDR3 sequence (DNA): TGCGCCAGCAGCCCGGGACAGGAGAATTCACCCCTCCACTTT.

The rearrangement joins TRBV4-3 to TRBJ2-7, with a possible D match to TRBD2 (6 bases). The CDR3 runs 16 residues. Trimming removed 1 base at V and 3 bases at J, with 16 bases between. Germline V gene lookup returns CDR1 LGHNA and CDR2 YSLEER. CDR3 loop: CASSQGSTGSNYEQYF. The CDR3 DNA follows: TGCGCCAGCAGCCAAGGGAGCACCGGGAGCAACTACGAGCAGTACTTC.